This T cell receptor (beta chain) is from a study of neurological immune-mediated disorders. Time point specified: longitudinal time-point 2. TCRdb processed the 5' RACE reads anew with MiXCR; each CDR3 protein has one entry. The sample consists of under 40,000 distinct CDR3 sequences, more than 10% of them appearing once. This clonotype has ten or more counts. The antigen is undetermined. This CDR3 region has 16 residues. With V trimmed by 4 bases and J by 3 bases, 11 bases remained unmatched. CDR1 is DFQATT and CDR2 is SNEGSKA in the germline V gene (reference sequence). Study results and caveats: HTLV-1-associated myelopathy had the most TCR clonal expansion, and multiple sclerosis had the least, less than healthy controls.

The TCR comes from a woman in her thirties or forties in good health. The gene calls are TRBV20-1 and TRBJ2-5, with 10 bases matching TRBD1. Sequenced: PBMCs. CDR3 coding DNA: TGCAGTGCTAAGAGACAGGGGGCATTTTGGGAAGAGACCCAGTACTTC. Its translation is CSAKRQGAFWEETQYF.